The 30 T cell receptor beta chains below were found in one sample sequenced in a study of neurological immune-mediated disorders. TCRdb reanalysed the 5' RACE reads using MiXCR and keeps one entry per CDR3 protein. The sample has about 38,000 distinct CDR3 sequences, 11% seen once. The sample taken for sequencing was CD4+ T cells from blood. These receptors all stem from a woman aged 30 to 39 with HTLV-1-associated myelopathy (HAM/TSP).

This clonotype was seen at least ten times. The rearrangement uses TRBV29-1 and TRBJ1-1, with 11 bases fitting TRBD1. Germline V gene sequence: CDR1 SQVTM, CDR2 ANQGSEA. CDR3 length: 16 residues. The junction had 7 bases not matched to a gene; V was cut back by 0 bases and J by 4 bases. The CDR3 loop is CSVEDRTGGSGTEAFF. The DNA for the CDR3 is TGCAGCGTTGAAGATAGGACAGGGGGCTCGGGCACTGAAGCTTTCTTT.

This chain joins TRBV19 and TRBJ2-1; D uncertain. The CDR3 has 16 residues. Trimming took 2 bases from V and 4 from J, leaving 15 bases between them. The germline V gene has CDR1 LNHDA and CDR2 SQIVND (reference sequence). The CDR3 loop is CASSISGRVRYNEQFF. The CDR3, as DNA: TGTGCCAGTAGTATATCCGGTCGAGTTCGGTACAATGAGCAGTTCTTC.

This clonotype was counted ten times or more. The DNA of the CDR3 is TGTGCCAGCAGTCCGACAGGGGGCTTTGGCTACACCTTC. It encodes CASSPTGGFGYTF. J is TRBJ1-2 and V is TRBV12-3 or TRBV12-4, with 10 bases lining up with TRBD1. The CDR3 length is 13 residues. V shed 5 bases, J shed 7 bases, and the junction held 4 bases outside the gene matches.

This clonotype has at least ten counts. The V call is TRBV27, the J call TRBJ1-1, with 7 bases fitting TRBD1. V was pared by 2 bases and J by 4 bases, with 4 bases of the junction left unmatched. This CDR3 region has 14 residues. Per germline, CDR1 MNHEY and CDR2 SMNVEV (reference sequence). DNA of the CDR3: TGTGCCAGCAGTTTAGCAGGGGGGGTCACTGAAGCTTTCTTT. It translates to CASSLAGGVTEAFF.

Many counts were recorded for this clonotype. V is TRBV5-1 and J is TRBJ2-3, with TRBD2 matching over 11 bases. The CDR3 has 16 residues. J gave up 7 bases and V 2 bases, and 9 bases lay outside the gene matches. Germline V gives CDR1 SGHRS, CDR2 YFSETQ. DNA of the CDR3: TGCGCCAGCAGCTTAGGGTCTAGCGGGGGGCCCTATACGCAGTATTTT. Its translation is CASSLGSSGGPYTQYF.

This clonotype was observed many times. V is TRBV7-9 and J is TRBJ2-3; D not certain. Trimming took off 3 bases at V and 2 bases at J, with 6 bases between the two ends. CDR3 size: 13 residues. CDR1 SEHNR and CDR2 FQNEAQ come from the germline V gene (reference sequence). The CDR3 nucleotides read TGTGCCAGCAGCTTTGGCGTCACAGATACGCAGTATTTT. It codes for CASSFGVTDTQYF. Together with reference TRBV7-9 and TRBJ2-3, the CDR3 gives the full variable domain: DTGVSQNPRHKITKRGQNVTFRCDPISEHNRLYWYRQTLGQGPEFLTYFQNEAQLEKSRLLSDRFSAERPKGSFSTLEIQRTEQGDSAMYLCASSFGVTDTQYFGPGTRLTVL.

In this sample, this clonotype turned up many times. This rearrangement joins TRBV6-6 to TRBJ2-1; D remains ambiguous. Trimming took off 2 bases at V and 3 bases at J, with 8 bases between the two ends. The CDR3 spans 14 residues. Germline-derived CDR1 and CDR2 are MNHNY and SVGAGI (reference sequence). The CDR3 sequence is CASSYLVSYNEQFF. The CDR3, as DNA: TGTGCCAGCAGTTACCTGGTAAGCTACAATGAGCAGTTCTTC.

This clonotype was recorded at least ten times. The chain is built from TRBV6-5 and TRBJ1-2, with TRBD1 matching 9 bases. Germline trimming cut 4 bases from V and 3 bases from J; bases unmatched to any gene: 6. CDR3 length: 15 amino acids. Germline V CDR1 and CDR2: MNHEY, SVGAGI. CDR3 in DNA: TGTGCCAGCAGTTCCAACAGGGGGCGGGACTATGGCTACACCTTC. Translated, it gives CASSSNRGRDYGYTF.

This clonotype was observed at least ten times. The chain couples TRBV11-3 to TRBJ2-1; D call uncertain. Trimming pared 2 bases from V and 7 bases from J, leaving 6 bases between. The CDR3 runs to 12 residues. Germline V lookup: CDR1 SGHNT, CDR2 YENEEA. In DNA, the CDR3 is TGTGCCAGCAGCTTAAACGGGAATGAGCAGTTCTTC. Translation: CASSLNGNEQFF.

This clonotype was counted at least ten times. The J gene is TRBJ2-7, the V gene TRBV6-5, with 11 bases matching TRBD2. Germline V lookup: CDR1 MNHEY, CDR2 SVGAGI. J was trimmed by 5 bases and V by 6 bases; bases with no gene match: 12. CDR3 size: 16 residues. The CDR3 sequence is CASSRDYSGGAHEQYF. In nucleotides, the CDR3 is TGTGCCAGCAGCCGAGACTATAGCGGGGGGGCCCACGAGCAGTACTTC.

At least ten counts were recorded for this clonotype. The rearrangement joins TRBV20-1 to TRBJ1-1, with 7 bases fitting TRBD1. CDR1 DFQATT and CDR2 SNEGSKA come from the germline V gene (reference sequence). After removal of 5 bases from V and 10 bases from J, the junction contained 22 bases not matched to a gene. The CDR3 spans 16 residues. The CDR3 nucleotides are TGCAGTGCTTCATTAACTGACATACAGGGGCCTTTGGGAGCTTTCTTT. Protein product: CSASLTDIQGPLGAFF.

In this sample, this clonotype turned up many times. This chain links TRBV5-1 with TRBJ2-7; 11 bases map to TRBD1. Germline V gene sequence: CDR1 SGHRS, CDR2 YFSETQ. V dropped 4 bases and J dropped 0; count of bases not matched to a gene: 3. CDR3 length: 15 amino acids. In DNA, the CDR3 is TGCGCCAGCAGCGCAGGACAGGGGGCCTCCTACGAGCAGTACTTC. This gives the protein CASSAGQGASYEQYF. Variable domain in full (rest from reference TRBV5-1 and TRBJ2-7): KAGVTQTPRYLIKTRGQQVTLSCSPISGHRSVSWYQQTPGQGLQFLFEYFSETQRNKGNFPGRFSGRQFSNSRSEMNVSTLELGDSALYLCASSAGQGASYEQYFGPGTRLTVT.

This chain connects TRBV7-2 to TRBJ1-5; D is possibly TRBD1 (6 bases). The V end was cut by 4 bases, the J end by 4 bases, with 11 bases between. The germline V gene encodes CDR1 SGHTA and CDR2 FQGNSA. The CDR3 extends over 14 amino acids. CDR3 amino acids: CASSSLQGNQPQHF. CDR3 nucleotide sequence: TGTGCCAGCAGCTCCCTACAGGGTAATCAGCCCCAGCATTTT.

This clonotype came up many times. V usage is TRBV7-2 and J usage is TRBJ2-2; no definite D call. From germline, CDR1 is SGHTA and CDR2 FQGNSA. V lost 5 bases to trimming and J lost 7 bases, with 11 bases between them. CDR3 length equals 13 residues. The CDR3 here is CASSPTTVGELFF. CDR3 nucleotide sequence: TGTGCCAGCAGCCCCACAACAGTCGGGGAGCTGTTTTTT. Full variable domain (remainder filled in from reference TRBV7-2 and TRBJ2-2): GAGVSQSPSNKVTEKGKDVELRCDPISGHTALYWYRQSLGQGLEFLIYFQGNSAPDKSGLPSDRFSAERTGGSVSTLTIQRTQQEDSAVYLCASSPTTVGELFFGEGSRLTVL.

This clonotype was observed at least ten times. The chain combines TRBV5-1 with TRBJ1-4; maybe TRBD1 (6 bases). Germline CDR1 and CDR2: SGHRS and YFSETQ. V lost 0 bases, J lost 5 bases, and 8 bases lay in between. The CDR3 covers 14 residues. The CDR3 nucleotides read TGCGCCAGCAGCTTGGCTCAGGGGAATGAAAAACTGTTTTTT. Translated: CASSLAQGNEKLFF.

This clonotype has at least ten counts. The V gene is TRBV5-1, the J gene TRBJ2-1; TRBD1 matches 8 bases. J lost 8 bases, V lost 1 base, and 5 bases had no gene match. Germline CDR1 reads SGHRS; CDR2 reads YFSETQ. The length of the CDR3 is 14 residues. The CDR3 sequence is CASSLQGAVDEQFF. CDR3 DNA sequence: TGCGCCAGCAGCTTGCAGGGGGCGGTCGATGAGCAGTTCTTC.

This clonotype was observed at least ten times. The chain joins TRBV2 to TRBJ1-3; no clear D. Germline CDR1 reads SNHLY; CDR2 reads FYNNEI. CDR3 length: 16 amino acids. Trimming took 2 bases from V and 0 from J, leaving 11 bases between them. This chain's CDR3 is CASSELSLISGNTIYF. CDR3 DNA sequence: TGTGCCAGCAGTGAACTGAGTCTCATCTCTGGAAACACCATATATTTT.

This clonotype was picked up many times. This rearrangement joins TRBV5-6 to TRBJ2-3, with 7 nucleotides matching TRBD1. After removal of 4 bases from V and 2 bases from J, the junction contained 4 bases not matched to a gene. CDR3 length: 14 residues. Germline V gene lookup returns CDR1 SGHDT and CDR2 YYEEEE. CDR3 protein: CASSGGQATDTQYF. CDR3 nucleotides: TGTGCCAGCAGCGGCGGACAGGCCACAGATACGCAGTATTTT.

The table lists this clonotype with many counts. The V gene is TRBV29-1, the J gene TRBJ2-1; D not resolved. Germline CDR1 reads SQVTM; CDR2 reads ANQGSEA. The V end was cut by 3 bases, the J end by 7 bases, with 10 bases between. The CDR3 runs 12 residues. This CDR3 is CSVDLSGNEQFF. DNA for the CDR3: TGCAGCGTTGATTTGTCGGGTAATGAGCAGTTCTTC.

This clonotype was seen many times. The chain has TRBV12-2 and TRBJ1-5; the D segment call TRBD1 is taken from the table without a DNA check. TRBV12-2 is a listed pseudogene. This CDR3 is built from 14 residues. CDR3 in DNA: TGTGCAAGTCGCTTACGAGAGGGGGCAGAGCCCCAGCATTTT. Its translation is CASRLREGAEPQHF.

The table lists this clonotype with many counts. The rearrangement joins TRBV12-5 to TRBJ2-1, with 10 bases identical to TRBD1. The trim removed 1 base at V and 7 bases at J, leaving 4 bases unmatched. The CDR3 has 15 amino acids. Germline-derived CDR1 and CDR2 are LGHNT and FRNRAP. CDR3 DNA sequence: TGTGCTAGTGGTTTGGCCTGGACAGGGGGGAATGAGCAGTTCTTC. Amino acid sequence: CASGLAWTGGNEQFF.

This clonotype was picked up many times. The CDR3, as DNA: TGCAGTGCTAGTAGCGGGGTGACAGATACGCAGTATTTT. This encodes CSASSGVTDTQYF. The rearrangement links TRBV20-1 to TRBJ2-3, with 8 positions matching TRBD2. Germline CDR1 and CDR2: DFQATT and SNEGSKA (reference sequence). V lost 3 bases to trimming and J lost 3 bases; unmatched junction nucleotides: 2. The CDR3 is 13 amino acids.

This clonotype was seen repeatedly, ten times or more. The genes are TRBV20-1 and TRBJ2-7, with 7 bases matching TRBD1. V lost 0 bases, J lost 2 bases, and 7 bases stayed unmatched. Per germline, CDR1 DFQATT and CDR2 SNEGSKA (reference sequence). This CDR3 has 15 residues. CDR3 sequence: CSARDPRQGAYEQYF. CDR3 coding DNA: TGCAGTGCTAGAGATCCGAGGCAGGGGGCCTACGAGCAGTACTTC.

This clonotype appeared many times. The V call is TRBV7-9, the J call TRBJ2-7; TRBD1 aligns across 7 bases. The CDR3 length is 19 residues. With 2 bases clipped from V and 0 bases from J, the junction kept 16 bases outside the gene matches. Germline assignment: CDR1 SEHNR and CDR2 FQNEAQ (reference sequence). The CDR3 DNA sequence: TGTGCCAGCAGCTTATATCCGGGACAGACAATTGCGAGCTCCTACGAGCAGTACTTC. As protein: CASSLYPGQTIASSYEQYF.

This clonotype was seen ten or more times. CDR3 nucleotide sequence: TGTGCCAGCAGCTTCACAGGAGATAACACCATATATTTT. The encoded protein is CASSFTGDNTIYF. V gene TRBV7-9 combines with J gene TRBJ1-3; D is possibly TRBD1 (5 bases). Germline CDR1 SEHNR, CDR2 FQNEAQ (reference sequence). Trimming pared 3 bases from V and 7 bases from J, leaving 10 bases between. The CDR3 runs to 13 residues.

This clonotype has ten or more counts. The CDR3 spells CASSSDLAVELFF. The CDR3 DNA reads as TGTGCCAGCAGCTCGGACCTAGCGGTCGAGCTGTTTTTT. The chain has TRBV11-2 and TRBJ2-2, with 7 bases identical to TRBD2. Germline V gene data show CDR1 as SGHAT and CDR2 as FQNNGV. This CDR3 contains 13 residues. With V trimmed by 4 bases and J by 11 bases, 7 bases remained unmatched. Based on the CDR3 plus reference TRBV11-2 and TRBJ2-2, the full variable domain is EAGVAQSPRYKIIEKRQSVAFWCNPISGHATLYWYQQILGQGPKLLIQFQNNGVVDDSQLPKDRFSAERLKGVDSTLKIQPAKLEDSAVYLCASSSDLAVELFFGEGSRLTVL.

Ten or more counts support this clonotype. The chain employs TRBV5-1 and TRBJ1-1; TRBD1 agrees at 10 bases. Trimming at V came to 4 bases and at J to 2 bases, leaving 8 bases not matched to a gene. Per the germline V gene, CDR1 is SGHRS and CDR2 is YFSETQ. This CDR3 is 16 amino acids long. CDR3 bases: TGCGCCAGCAGCGCTATAGACAGGGGGCTTAACACTGAAGCTTTCTTT. Protein: CASSAIDRGLNTEAFF.

This clonotype was counted at least ten times. The chain uses TRBV10-3 and TRBJ1-2; D call uncertain. The CDR3 extends over 14 amino acids. V gave up 4 bases and J gave up 1 base, with 10 bases separating them. The germline CDR1 and CDR2 sequences are ENHRY and SYGVKD. Here the CDR3 DNA reads TGTGCCATCAGTGCGAAACTGATTAACTATGGCTACACCTTC. Protein product: CAISAKLINYGYTF.

There are many counts of this clonotype. J is TRBJ2-7 and V is TRBV7-2; a possible D gene is TRBD1 (5 bases). The CDR3 consists of 13 residues. Looked up from germline, CDR1 is SGHTA and CDR2 is FQGNSA. V gave up 8 bases and J gave up 2 bases, with 13 bases separating them. CDR3: CASSAGRTYEQYF. For the CDR3, the DNA is TGTGCCAGCTCGGCAGGGCGGACCTACGAGCAGTACTTC.

This clonotype was observed at least ten times. The chain joins TRBV2 to TRBJ2-3; a possible D gene is TRBD2 (5 bases). Germline V gene lookup returns CDR1 SNHLY and CDR2 FYNNEI. CDR3 length: 15 residues. V was shortened by 7 bases and J by 3 bases, with 17 bases between the two germline ends. The CDR3 coding sequence is TGTGCCAGCACGGGGTCAGTGAGACGGACAGATACGCAGTATTTT. Its translation: CASTGSVRRTDTQYF.